This TCR beta chain was documented in a study of T-cell memory formation after mild COVID-19. Looking at the study overall: The two donors had largely donor-specific TCR clusters. Study-level results: CD4/CD8 balance held among clones contracting day 15 to 85, and later expanders leaned CD4+. Mainly CM and EM harbored the contracting CD4+ clones; mainly EMRA harbored the CD8+ ones. Cross-reactive memory seemingly joined, as some responding clones were found in pre-infection memory.

A remark on this clonotype: Antigen specificity is unknown.

V was pared by 2 bases and J by 7 bases, with 6 bases of the junction left unmatched. The CDR3 totals 15 residues. TCRdb redid the calling of the 5' RACE reads with MiXCR, one entry per CDR3 protein. The sample lists about 84,000 distinct CDR3 sequences, approximately 15% seen once, with 30% to 35% in the top ten. This clonotype was sampled from an adult woman who had mild COVID-19 (a few samples of this study predate the infection). Cell type and time point are not known. Sequenced: PBMCs or a T cell subset sorted from them (not recorded which). The V gene is TRBV12-3 or TRBV12-4, the J gene TRBJ2-2; 8 nucleotides match TRBD2. CDR3 nucleotides: TGTGCCAGCAGTTTAATCGCGGGGGGTGGCGGGGAGCTGTTTTTT. The encoded protein is CASSLIAGGGGELFF.